Below, 20 T cell receptor beta chains from the same sample are listed, as sequenced in a study of blood T cells in healthy people across ages. Next came a second PCR, run for about 7 to 12 cycles, which used a sample-barcoded 5' primer along with a J-beta primer mix. TCRdb ran MiXCR on the 5' RACE reads and lists one entry per CDR3 protein. The table has around 520,000 distinct CDR3 sequences, over 25% seen once. These data also formed part of another study, on T cells of mothers and their children.

The sequenced sample was blood. Receptors were obtained from a boy under 10 years old in good health.

This clonotype was counted a single time. The V and J genes are TRBV21-1 and TRBJ1-4; whether TRBD1, the table's D call, matches the DNA was not checked. TRBV21-1 is given as a pseudogene. The CDR3 sequence is 16 residues long. The CDR3 loop reads CASSGLRGRVGEKLFF. The CDR3 nucleotides are TGTGCCAGCAGCGGGCTCAGGGGCAGGGTAGGCGAAAAACTGTTTTTT.

This clonotype has just one count. The chain recombines TRBV5-1 with TRBJ2-2; 8 nucleotides match TRBD1. Germline CDR1 SGHRS, CDR2 YFSETQ. There are 17 residues in the CDR3. V shed 0 bases and J 5 bases; nucleotides not matched to a gene: 9. The CDR3 DNA sequence: TGCGCCAGCAGCTTGGAGGGACAGGCTGGCCTAACCGGGGAGCTGTTTTTT. Protein: CASSLEGQAGLTGELFF.

The chain is built from TRBV28 and TRBJ1-6; possibly TRBD1 for D (6 bases). The germline gives CDR1 MDHEN, CDR2 SYDVKM. The CDR3 runs to 20 residues. V gave up 3 bases and J gave up 8 bases, with 29 bases separating them. CDR3 sequence (DNA): TGTGCCAGCAGTTTCTCCGGGAATTGGGCAGGGGCTATTACCCATTCACCCCTCCACTTT. This encodes CASSFSGNWAGAITHSPLHF.

This sequence joins TRBV4-1 and TRBJ2-1; no firm D call. Judging by the DNA end, TRBJ2-7 fits better; the J call may be wrong. In germline, CDR1 is MGHRA, CDR2 YSYEKL. The CDR3 has 16 residues. The DNA of the CDR3 is TGCGCCAGCAGCCAAGAGTCTCTAGGTCGCTCCTACGAGCAGTACTTC. Residues: CASSQESLGRSYEQYF.

This clonotype was recorded a few times. The rearrangement joins TRBV7-3 to TRBJ2-3; 7 bases are a match to TRBD2. The CDR3 is made up of 14 amino acids. Germline V gene sequence: CDR1 SGHTA, CDR2 FQGTGA. V lost 5 bases and J lost 3; bases outside the gene matches: 5. CDR3 in amino acids: CASSVASGTDTQYF. CDR3 coding DNA: TGTGCCAGCAGCGTGGCTAGCGGTACAGATACGCAGTATTTT.

This clonotype was picked up many times. This sequence joins TRBV12-3 or TRBV12-4 and TRBJ2-2, with D uncertain. The CDR3 covers 11 residues. Trimming removed 3 bases at V and 6 bases at J, with 2 bases between. This chain's CDR3 is CASSFPGELFF. The CDR3 DNA is TGTGCCAGCAGTTTCCCCGGGGAGCTGTTTTTT.

The genes are TRBV7-9 and TRBJ2-1; 8 bases line up with TRBD2. The last part of the DNA fits TRBJ2-5 better; the J call may be wrong. The CDR3 runs 14 residues. Germline assignment: CDR1 SEHNR and CDR2 FQNEAQ (reference sequence). For the CDR3, the DNA is TGTGCCAGCAGCGCCCGGGGGGGTGTGGAGACCCAGTACTTC. Protein: CASSARGGVETQYF.

V gene TRBV30 combines with J gene TRBJ2-5; D is unresolved. The tail of the sequence fits TRBJ2-7 better, so the J call may be wrong. CDR1 and CDR2 (germline): GTSNPN, SVGIG (reference sequence). The CDR3 consists of 14 residues. The CDR3 is CAWSVRRQDYEQYF. CDR3 coding DNA: TGTGCCTGGAGTGTACGTCGGCAGGACTACGAGCAGTACTTC.

The V call is TRBV2, the J call TRBJ2-5; tentatively, D is TRBD2 (7 bases). The germline gives CDR1 SNHLY, CDR2 FYNNEI. The CDR3 covers 15 residues. The V gene lost 8 bases and the J gene lost 1 base, with 17 bases spanning the gap. CDR3 region: CASAGRGHTQETQYF. The CDR3 DNA sequence: TGTGCCAGCGCTGGGCGGGGGCACACCCAAGAGACCCAGTACTTC.

This clonotype was seen a few times. CDR3 nucleotides: TGTGCCGTCAGTTACAGCGGAGGGGATAATTCACCCCTCCACTTT. This encodes CAVSYSGGDNSPLHF. The chain carries TRBV6-2 or TRBV6-3 and TRBJ1-6, with D possibly being TRBD1 (5 bases). CDR1 is MNHEY and CDR2 is SVGEGT in the germline V gene. CDR3 length equals 15 residues. V gave up 11 bases and J gave up 5 bases, with 19 bases separating them.

The rearrangement links TRBV15 to TRBJ2-1, with a possible D match to TRBD2 (6 bases). Gene TRBJ2-7 matches the end of the DNA better, so the J call may be wrong. CDR3 length equals 13 residues. Looked up from germline, CDR1 is LNHNV and CDR2 is YYDKDF (reference sequence). CDR3 nucleotides: TGTGCCACCAGCGCGGGGTATTACTACGAGCAGTACTTC. It is translated as CATSAGYYYEQYF.

This clonotype was recorded once. The chain is built from TRBV4-2 and TRBJ2-7; D is undetermined. CDR3 length: 14 residues. CDR1 and CDR2 from the germline V gene are LGHNA and YNFKEQ. The V and J ends lost 1 base and 3 bases respectively, with 10 bases between them. The CDR3 sequence: CASSQVGSDYEQYF. The CDR3, as DNA: TGTGCCAGCAGCCAAGTTGGCTCGGACTACGAGCAGTACTTC.

The gene calls are TRBV6-5 and TRBJ2-1, with D possibly TRBD1 on 5 matching bases. Germline V CDR1 and CDR2: MNHEY, SVGAGI. Deletions cut 5 bases from V and 4 bases from J, with 18 bases between. The CDR3 covers 16 residues. The CDR3 nucleotides read TGTGCCAGCAGTGCGCAGGGCCGGTCGTCATACAATGAGCAGTTCTTC. Its protein product is CASSAQGRSSYNEQFF.

This clonotype was counted at least ten times. The genes are TRBV12-3 or TRBV12-4 and TRBJ2-2; 7 nucleotides align to TRBD2. CDR3 size: 15 residues. The ends lost 2 bases at V and 4 bases at J; junction bases unmatched: 4. Here the CDR3 reads CASSLTSVITGELFF. The CDR3 DNA reads as TGTGCCAGCAGTTTAACTAGCGTGATCACCGGGGAGCTGTTTTTT.

V is TRBV23-1 and J is TRBJ2-5; no reliable D call. TRBV23-1 is placed among ORFs of uncertain function. The CDR3 is made up of 15 amino acids. With 3 bases removed from V and 5 bases from J, the gap between germline ends came to 16 bases. The CDR3 sequence is CASSHMGAVRETQYF. CDR3 nucleotide sequence: TGCGCCAGCAGTCATATGGGTGCGGTGCGGGAGACCCAGTACTTC.

The chain joins TRBV27 to TRBJ1-4, with D tentatively TRBD1 (6 bases). Germline assignment: CDR1 MNHEY and CDR2 SMNVEV (reference sequence). Deletions cut 5 bases from V and 8 bases from J, with 18 bases between. The CDR3 is made up of 15 amino acids. The CDR3 sequence: CASSTEQGGEEKLFF. CDR3 bases: TGTGCCAGCAGTACCGAACAGGGCGGAGAGGAAAAACTGTTTTTT.

The chain joins TRBV7-2 to TRBJ2-5; D is possibly TRBD1 (5 bases). CDR1 and CDR2 (germline): SGHTA, FQGNSA. CDR3 size: 15 residues. V lost 1 base to trimming and J lost 4 bases, with 13 bases between them. The CDR3 DNA reads as TGTGCCAGCAGCTTAGGAATGGGGCTAGGAGAGACCCAGTACTTC. Translation: CASSLGMGLGETQYF.

The gene calls are TRBV9 and TRBJ2-1; no clear D. Germline-derived CDR1 and CDR2 are SGDLS and YYNGEE. V was cut by 4 bases and J by 9 bases, with 29 bases left in between. The CDR3 loop spans 18 amino acids. The CDR3 sequence: CASSLNPRSKKSTAEQFF. CDR3 nucleotides: TGTGCCAGCAGCCTAAATCCTAGGTCAAAGAAATCTACGGCTGAGCAGTTCTTC.

Turning to this clonotype: The junction differs from germline at one of its ends, possibly a read error. The chain couples TRBV6-2 or TRBV6-3 to TRBJ2-3, with TRBD1 matching 9 bases. The CDR3 has 13 residues. Germline values: CDR1 MNHEY, CDR2 SVGEGT. As DNA, the CDR3 is TGTGCCAGCAGGCAACAGGGGGCGGATACGCGGTATTTT. Its translation: CASRQQGADTRYF.

Concerning this clonotype itself: A much larger clone differs by one base, so this may be a read error. The chain carries TRBV7-8 and TRBJ1-2, with TRBD1 matching 7 bases. Germline CDR1 is SGHVS and CDR2 is FQNEAQ. V was clipped by 4 bases and J by 10 bases; unmatched bases: 3. This CDR3 region has 11 residues. In DNA, the CDR3 is TGTGCCAGCAGCTCTCAGGGGGACTACACCTTC. This codes for CASSSQGDYTF. The variable domain in full, completed from reference TRBV7-8 and TRBJ1-2, reads GAGVSQSPRYKVAKRGQDVALRCDPISGHVSLFWYQQALGQGPEFLTYFQNEAQLDKSGLPSDRFFAERPEGSVSTLKIQRTQQEDSAVYLCASSSQGDYTFGSGTRLTVV.